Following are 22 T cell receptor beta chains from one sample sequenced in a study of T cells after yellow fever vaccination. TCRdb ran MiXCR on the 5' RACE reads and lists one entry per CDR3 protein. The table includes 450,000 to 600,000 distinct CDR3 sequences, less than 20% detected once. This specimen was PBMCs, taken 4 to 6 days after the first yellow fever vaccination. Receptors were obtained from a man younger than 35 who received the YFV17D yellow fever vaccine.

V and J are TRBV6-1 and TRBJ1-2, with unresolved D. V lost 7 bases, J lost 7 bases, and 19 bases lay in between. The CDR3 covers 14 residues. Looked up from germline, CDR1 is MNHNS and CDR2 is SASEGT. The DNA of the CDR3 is TGTGCCAGCACCCGTCTCGGGAGGATTCGTGGCTACACCTTC. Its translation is CASTRLGRIRGYTF.

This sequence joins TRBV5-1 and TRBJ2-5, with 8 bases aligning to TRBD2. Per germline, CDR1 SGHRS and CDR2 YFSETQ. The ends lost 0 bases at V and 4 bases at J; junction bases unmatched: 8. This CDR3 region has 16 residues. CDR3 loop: CASSLARLAGAETQYF. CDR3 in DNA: TGCGCCAGCAGCTTGGCCCGCCTAGCGGGTGCAGAGACCCAGTACTTC.

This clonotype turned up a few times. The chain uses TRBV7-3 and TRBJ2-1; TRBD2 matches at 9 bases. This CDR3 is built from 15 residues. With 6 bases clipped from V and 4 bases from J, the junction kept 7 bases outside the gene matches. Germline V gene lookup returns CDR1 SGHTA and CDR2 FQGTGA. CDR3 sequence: CASSFLAGAYNEQFF. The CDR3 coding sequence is TGTGCCAGCAGTTTCTTAGCGGGGGCATACAATGAGCAGTTCTTC.

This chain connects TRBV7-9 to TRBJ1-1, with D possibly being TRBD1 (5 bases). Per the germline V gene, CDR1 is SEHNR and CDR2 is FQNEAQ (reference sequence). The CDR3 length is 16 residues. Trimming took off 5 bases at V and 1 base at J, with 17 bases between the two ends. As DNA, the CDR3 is TGTGCCAGCAGCCTAGGACTCGCAGGGCAGAACACTGAAGCTTTCTTT. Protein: CASSLGLAGQNTEAFF. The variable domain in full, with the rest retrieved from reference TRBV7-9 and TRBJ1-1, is DTGVSQNPRHKITKRGQNVTFRCDPISEHNRLYWYRQTLGQGPEFLTYFQNEAQLEKSRLLSDRFSAERPKGSFSTLEIQRTEQGDSAMYLCASSLGLAGQNTEAFFGQGTRLTVV.

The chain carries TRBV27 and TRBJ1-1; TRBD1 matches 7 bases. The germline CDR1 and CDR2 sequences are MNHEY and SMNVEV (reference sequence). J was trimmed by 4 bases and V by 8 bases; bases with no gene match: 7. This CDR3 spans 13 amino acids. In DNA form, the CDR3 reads TGTGCCAGCGCCCGACAGGGCAGCACTGAAGCTTTCTTT. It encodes CASARQGSTEAFF.

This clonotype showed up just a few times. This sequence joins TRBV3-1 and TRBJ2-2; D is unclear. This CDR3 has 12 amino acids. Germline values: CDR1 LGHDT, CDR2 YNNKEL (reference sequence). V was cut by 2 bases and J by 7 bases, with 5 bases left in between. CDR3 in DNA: TGTGCCAGCAGCCAACCCTACGGGGAGCTGTTTTTT. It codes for CASSQPYGELFF. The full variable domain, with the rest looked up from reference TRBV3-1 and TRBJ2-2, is DTAVSQTPKYLVTQMGNDKSIKCEQNLGHDTMYWYKQDSKKFLKIMFSYNNKELIINETVPNRFSPKSPDKAHLNLHINSLELGDSAVYFCASSQPYGELFFGEGSRLTVL.

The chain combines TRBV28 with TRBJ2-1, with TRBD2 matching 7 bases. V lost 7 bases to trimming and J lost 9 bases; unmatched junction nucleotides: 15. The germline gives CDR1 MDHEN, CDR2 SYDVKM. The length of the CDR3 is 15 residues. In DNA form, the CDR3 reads TGTGCCAGCACGAGAAGCGGGGCGCGTTTGGGTGAGCAGTTCTTC. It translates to CASTRSGARLGEQFF.

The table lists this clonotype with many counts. Here the CDR3 DNA reads TGCGCCAGCAGCCCCGAGAACACCGGGGAGCTGTTTTTT. Translation: CASSPENTGELFF. This rearrangement joins TRBV4-3 to TRBJ2-2, with D unresolved. The CDR3 spans 13 residues. V shed 4 bases and J shed 1 base, with 4 bases lying between them. Germline assignment: CDR1 LGHNA and CDR2 YSLEER.

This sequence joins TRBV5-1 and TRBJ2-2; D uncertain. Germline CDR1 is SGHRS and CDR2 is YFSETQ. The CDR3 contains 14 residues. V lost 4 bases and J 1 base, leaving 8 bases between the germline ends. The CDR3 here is CASSVMGNTGELFF. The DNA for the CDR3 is TGCGCCAGCAGCGTCATGGGGAACACCGGGGAGCTGTTTTTT. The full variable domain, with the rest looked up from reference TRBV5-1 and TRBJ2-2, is KAGVTQTPRYLIKTRGQQVTLSCSPISGHRSVSWYQQTPGQGLQFLFEYFSETQRNKGNFPGRFSGRQFSNSRSEMNVSTLELGDSALYLCASSVMGNTGELFFGEGSRLTVL.

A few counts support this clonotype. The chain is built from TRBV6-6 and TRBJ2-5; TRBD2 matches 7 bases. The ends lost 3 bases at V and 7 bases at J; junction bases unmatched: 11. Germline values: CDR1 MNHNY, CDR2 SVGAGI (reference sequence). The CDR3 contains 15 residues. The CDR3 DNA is TGTGCCAGCAGTTATCACGGGACTACGGGGGGGACCCAGTACTTC. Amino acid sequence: CASSYHGTTGGTQYF.

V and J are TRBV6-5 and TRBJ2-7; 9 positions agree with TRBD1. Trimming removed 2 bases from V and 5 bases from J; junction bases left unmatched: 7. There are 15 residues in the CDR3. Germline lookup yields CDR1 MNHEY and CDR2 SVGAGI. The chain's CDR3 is CASSYRTGVEDEQYV. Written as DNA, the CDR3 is TGTGCCAGCAGTTACAGGACAGGGGTCGAGGACGAGCAGTACGTC.

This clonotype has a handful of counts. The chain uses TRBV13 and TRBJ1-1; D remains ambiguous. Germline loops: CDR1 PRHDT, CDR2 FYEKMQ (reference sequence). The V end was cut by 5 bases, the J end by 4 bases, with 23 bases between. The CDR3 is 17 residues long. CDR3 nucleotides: TGTGCCAGCAGCCTAGAGTCCTACCTAGGTGGGGTCACTGAAGCTTTCTTT. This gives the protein CASSLESYLGGVTEAFF.

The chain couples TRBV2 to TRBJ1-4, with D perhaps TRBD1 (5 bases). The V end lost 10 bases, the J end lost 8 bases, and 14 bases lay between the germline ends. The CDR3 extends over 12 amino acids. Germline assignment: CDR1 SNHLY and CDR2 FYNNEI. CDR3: CAIRDGAEKLFF. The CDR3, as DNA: TGTGCCATCCGGGACGGAGCAGAAAAACTGTTTTTT.

The CDR3 is CSARPQGALEGYTF. The DNA of the CDR3 is TGCAGTGCTAGACCGCAGGGTGCCCTAGAAGGCTACACCTTC. The chain is built from TRBV20-1 and TRBJ1-2; D may be TRBD1 (5 bases). The CDR3 has 14 residues. V was cut by 2 bases and J by 8 bases, with 18 bases left in between. CDR1 and CDR2 from the germline V gene are DFQATT and SNEGSKA (reference sequence).

CDR3: CASSLSDLSGYTF. CDR3 sequence (DNA): TGTGCCAGCAGCCTCTCGGACCTCTCTGGCTACACCTTC. The chain is built from TRBV3-1 and TRBJ1-2; no firm D call. The V gene's germline CDR1 is LGHDT and CDR2 YNNKEL (reference sequence). The CDR3 loop spans 13 amino acids. V lost 4 bases and J 7 bases, leaving 13 bases between the germline ends.

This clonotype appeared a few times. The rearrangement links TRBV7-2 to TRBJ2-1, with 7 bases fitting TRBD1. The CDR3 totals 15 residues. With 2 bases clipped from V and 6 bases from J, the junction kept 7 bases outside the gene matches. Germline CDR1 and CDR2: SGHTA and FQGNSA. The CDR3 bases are TGTGCCAGCAGCTTAATCGACAGGGTGGGCAATGAGCAGTTCTTC. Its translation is CASSLIDRVGNEQFF.

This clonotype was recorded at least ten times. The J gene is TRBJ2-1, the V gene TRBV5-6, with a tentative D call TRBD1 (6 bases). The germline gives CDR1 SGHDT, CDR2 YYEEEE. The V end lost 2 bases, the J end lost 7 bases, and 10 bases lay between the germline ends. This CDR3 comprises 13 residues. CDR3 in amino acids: CASSFSRGNEQFF. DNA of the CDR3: TGTGCCAGCAGCTTTTCCAGGGGAAATGAGCAGTTCTTC.

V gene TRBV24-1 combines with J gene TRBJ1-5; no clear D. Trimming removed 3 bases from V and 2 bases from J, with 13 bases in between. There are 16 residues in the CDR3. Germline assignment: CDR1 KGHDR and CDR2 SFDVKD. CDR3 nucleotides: TGTGCCACCAGTGATGCTGCCGAGGGCGGCAATCAGCCCCAGCATTTT. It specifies CATSDAAEGGNQPQHF.

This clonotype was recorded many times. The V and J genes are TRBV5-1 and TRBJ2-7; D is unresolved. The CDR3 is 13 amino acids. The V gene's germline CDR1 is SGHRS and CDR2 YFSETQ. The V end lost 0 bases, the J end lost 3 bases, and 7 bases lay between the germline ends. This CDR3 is CASSLGGFYEQYF. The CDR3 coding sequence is TGCGCCAGCAGCTTGGGCGGATTCTACGAGCAGTACTTC.

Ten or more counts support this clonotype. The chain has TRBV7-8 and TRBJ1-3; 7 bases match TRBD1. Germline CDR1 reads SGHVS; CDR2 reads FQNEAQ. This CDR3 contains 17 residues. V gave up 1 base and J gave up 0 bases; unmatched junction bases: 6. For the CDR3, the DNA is TGTGCCAGCAGCTTAGTAGGGGGCGCCAGCTCTGGAAACACCATATATTTT. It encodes CASSLVGGASSGNTIYF.

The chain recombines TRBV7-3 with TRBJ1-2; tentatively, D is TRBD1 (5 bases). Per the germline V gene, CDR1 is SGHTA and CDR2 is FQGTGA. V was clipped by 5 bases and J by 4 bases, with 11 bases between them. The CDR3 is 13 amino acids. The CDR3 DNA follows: TGTGCCAGCAGCGCTCGGGACGGCTATGGCTACACCTTC. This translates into CASSARDGYGYTF.

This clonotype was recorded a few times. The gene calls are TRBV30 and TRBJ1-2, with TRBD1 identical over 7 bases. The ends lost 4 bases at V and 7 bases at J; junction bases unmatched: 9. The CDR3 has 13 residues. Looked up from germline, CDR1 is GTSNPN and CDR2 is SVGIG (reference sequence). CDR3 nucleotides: TGTGCCTGGATGACAGGGAGTTCCGTTGGCTACACCTTC. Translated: CAWMTGSSVGYTF.